Sequencing of this TCR beta chain was carried out in a study of shared clonotypes between healthy human individuals. Study observations and caveats: The four-donor shared clonotypes exceeded non-shared clonotypes in generation probability, with non-shared ones scoring lower.

This CDR3 spans 15 amino acids. V trimming: 8 bases; J trimming: 5 bases; junction bases outside the gene matches: 9. From germline, CDR1 is MNHNS and CDR2 SASEGT. As regards this clone: Its antigen is as yet unknown.

Clones were read by immunoSEQ multiplex PCR, and TCRdb kept only the in-frame ones, dropping some. There are about 680,000 clones in the sample; 74% occur only once, and around 1.6% lies in the top ten. Specimen: memory CD4+ T cells sorted from blood. The subset was: CD45RA-negative fraction. This rearrangement joins TRBV6-1 to TRBJ2-1; 10 nucleotides match TRBD2. This sequence originates from a woman aged 25 to 39 in good health. Here the CDR3 reads CASDPQLAGNNEQFF. CDR3 coding DNA: TGTGCCAGCGACCCCCAACTAGCGGGGAACAATGAGCAGTTCTTC.